This T cell receptor (beta chain) was sequenced for a study of shared T cell receptors in the human thymus. This clone was seen once. Some clones are missing from TCRdb's copy, which holds only in-frame ones; the method was immunoSEQ multiplex PCR. Found here are roughly 500,000 clones, roughly 74% of them singletons; the top ten hold less than 0.015%. Germline V gives CDR1 MDHEN, CDR2 SYDVKM. V lost 5 bases, J lost 0 bases, and 13 bases lay in between. The CDR3 is made up of 15 amino acids. The same data also contributed to another study, on human thymus T cells. That work adds: Thymic tissue was derived from resections collected during corrective heart surgery. Within thymic and blood repertoires, V and J gene usage appeared to be biased.

V is TRBV28 and J is TRBJ1-2, with D possibly TRBD1 on 5 matching bases. Sequencing used thymocytes. The clonotype comes from a boy under two years old with a congenital heart defect. CDR3 sequence: CASSPIDRPNYGYTF. In nucleotides, the CDR3 is TGTGCCAGCAGTCCTATAGACAGACCTAACTATGGCTACACCTTC.